A single sample gave rise to the 17 T cell receptor beta chains below, sequenced in a study of OX40 agonist ivuxolimab in advanced cancers. TCRdb's table, derived via immunoSEQ multiplex PCR, lists solely in-frame clones and lacks some. This table has 45,000 to 65,000 clones, roughly nine tenths appearing once. Sequencing was performed on CD4+ or CD8+ T cells sorted from blood, taken in a trial of the OX40 agonist ivuxolimab. These receptors all come from an adult with an advanced solid tumor such as melanoma, head and neck, liver or kidney cancer.

This clone appeared a single time. The gene calls are TRBV28 and TRBJ1-2; D possibly corresponds to TRBD1 (6 bases). Trimming stripped 3 bases from V and 0 bases from J, with 11 bases between. Germline CDR1 is MDHEN and CDR2 is SYDVKM. The CDR3 sequence is 15 residues long. The CDR3: CASSFFGQPNYGYTF. The CDR3 bases are TGTGCCAGCAGTTTCTTCGGACAGCCTAACTATGGCTACACCTTC.

The chain employs TRBV7-6 and TRBJ1-6; no reliable D call. Germline V gene data show CDR1 as SGHVS and CDR2 as FNYEAQ. CDR3 length equals 15 residues. Trimming shortened V by 2 bases and J by 0 bases, and 5 bases separated the two germline ends. The CDR3 loop reads CASSLRPSYNSPLHF. The CDR3, as DNA: TGTGCCAGCAGCTTAAGACCCTCCTATAATTCACCCCTCCACTTT.

This clone occurred once. The V gene is TRBV5-1, the J gene TRBJ1-1; D not resolved. This CDR3 spans 13 amino acids. Germline V gene data show CDR1 as SGHRS and CDR2 as YFSETQ. The ends were cut back, 3 bases at V and 3 bases at J, with 9 bases in the middle. As DNA, the CDR3 is TGCGCCAGCAGCTCCTCTTTCGACACTGAAGCTTTCTTT. Protein: CASSSSFDTEAFF.

The gene calls are TRBV28 and TRBJ2-7; 10 nucleotides agree with TRBD2. In germline, CDR1 is MDHEN, CDR2 SYDVKM. The V gene end was trimmed by 6 bases and the J gene end by 3 bases; junction bases not matched to a gene: 5. The CDR3 totals 14 residues. CDR3 DNA: TGTGCCAGCAGCCGAGCGGGGGGGTACTACGAGCAGTACTTC. This codes for CASSRAGGYYEQYF.

This chain links TRBV27 with TRBJ2-3; 8 bases line up with TRBD2. The CDR3 sequence is 17 residues long. The V gene's germline CDR1 is MNHEY and CDR2 SMNVEV (reference sequence). V was clipped by 6 bases and J by 4 bases; unmatched bases: 15. CDR3 loop: CASRRGTFSGVADTQYF. DNA for the CDR3: TGTGCCAGCAGGCGGGGTACCTTTAGCGGGGTAGCAGATACGCAGTATTTT.

The chain is built from TRBV13 and TRBJ1-2; tentative D call: TRBD1 (6 bases). CDR3 size: 13 residues. Germline V gives CDR1 PRHDT, CDR2 FYEKMQ (reference sequence). Trimming stripped 7 bases from V and 5 bases from J, with 14 bases between. This chain's CDR3 is CASTTTGAYGYTF. CDR3 coding DNA: TGTGCCAGCACCACGACAGGTGCGTATGGCTACACCTTC.

The gene calls are TRBV15 and TRBJ1-2; D gene uncertain. This CDR3 is 15 amino acids long. V was shortened by 5 bases and J by 5 bases, with 18 bases between the two germline ends. Germline loops: CDR1 LNHNV, CDR2 YYDKDF (reference sequence). The CDR3 spells CATSPRAAVVYGYTF. Here the CDR3 DNA reads TGTGCCACCAGCCCCCGAGCGGCGGTGGTATATGGCTACACCTTC.

Remarks on this clone: Within the sample, other DNA sequences also encode this same CDR3. This rearrangement joins TRBV5-1 to TRBJ2-7; 9 positions agree with TRBD1. J was trimmed by 2 bases and V by 4 bases; bases with no gene match: 4. Germline CDR1 and CDR2: SGHRS and YFSETQ. The CDR3 runs 14 residues. The DNA of the CDR3 is TGCGCCAGCAGCCCTACAGGGGGCCCCTACGAGCAGTACTTC. Translated, it gives CASSPTGGPYEQYF.

In this sample, this clone turned up once. The rearrangement uses TRBV5-1 and TRBJ2-7; TRBD1 matches 7 bases. The CDR3 sequence is 15 residues long. Germline assignment: CDR1 SGHRS and CDR2 YFSETQ. Trimming removed 2 bases from V and 1 base from J; junction bases left unmatched: 6. CDR3 sequence (DNA): TGCGCCAGCAGCTTACGGACAGGTCCTTCCTACGAGCAGTACTTC. Translation: CASSLRTGPSYEQYF.

CDR3 in DNA: TGTGCCAGCAGGTCGGGCGGTTCTTACTATGGCTACACCTTC. Encoded protein: CASRSGGSYYGYTF. The rearrangement uses TRBV6-1 and TRBJ1-2, with unresolved D. V was pared by 6 bases and J by 3 bases, with 14 bases between. This CDR3 spans 14 amino acids. The germline V gene has CDR1 MNHNS and CDR2 SASEGT.

The chain has TRBV5-1 and TRBJ2-2, with 8 bases aligning to TRBD1. The CDR3 runs 13 residues. Per the germline V gene, CDR1 is SGHRS and CDR2 is YFSETQ. Trimming cost V 4 bases and J 6 bases; bases outside gene matches: 2. Written as DNA, the CDR3 is TGCGCCAGCAGCCCACAGGGGGCCGGGGAGCTGTTTTTT. Amino acid sequence: CASSPQGAGELFF. The variable domain in full, with the rest retrieved from reference TRBV5-1 and TRBJ2-2, is KAGVTQTPRYLIKTRGQQVTLSCSPISGHRSVSWYQQTPGQGLQFLFEYFSETQRNKGNFPGRFSGRQFSNSRSEMNVSTLELGDSALYLCASSPQGAGELFFGEGSRLTVL.

The chain has TRBV14 and TRBJ2-1; D not resolved. Trimming shortened V by 0 bases and J by 7 bases, and 10 bases separated the two germline ends. Germline V gene lookup returns CDR1 SGHDN and CDR2 FVKESK. This CDR3 is 14 amino acids long. In nucleotides, the CDR3 is TGTGCCAGCAGCCAAGACTTAAAGGCTAATGAGCAGTTCTTC. Translating gives CASSQDLKANEQFF.

V usage is TRBV7-6 and J usage is TRBJ1-1, with 7 bases matching TRBD1. CDR3 size: 16 residues. Looked up from germline, CDR1 is SGHVS and CDR2 is FNYEAQ. The V gene end was trimmed by 2 bases and the J gene end by 4 bases; junction bases not matched to a gene: 10. CDR3 sequence: CASSLSVGQGVTEAFF. The CDR3, as DNA: TGTGCCAGCAGCTTAAGCGTTGGGCAGGGGGTCACTGAAGCTTTCTTT.

This chain links TRBV7-9 with TRBJ1-1; possible D gene TRBD1, 6 bases. The ends were cut back, 4 bases at V and 3 bases at J, with 18 bases in the middle. CDR3 length equals 16 residues. CDR1 is SEHNR and CDR2 is FQNEAQ in the germline V gene (reference sequence). CDR3: CASSSTGGHRHTEAFF. The CDR3 nucleotides read TGTGCCAGCAGCTCCACGGGGGGGCACAGACACACTGAAGCTTTCTTT.

The chain uses TRBV7-2 and TRBJ2-7, with D unresolved. Deletions cut 4 bases from V and 1 base from J, with 8 bases between. Germline V lookup: CDR1 SGHTA, CDR2 FQGNSA. The CDR3 length is 13 residues. The chain's CDR3 is CASSSDSSYEQYF. The CDR3 DNA sequence: TGTGCCAGCAGCTCCGACTCTTCCTACGAGCAGTACTTC. The full variable domain, completed using reference TRBV7-2 and TRBJ2-7, is GAGVSQSPSNKVTEKGKDVELRCDPISGHTALYWYRQSLGQGLEFLIYFQGNSAPDKSGLPSDRFSAERTGGSVSTLTIQRTQQEDSAVYLCASSSDSSYEQYFGPGTRLTVT.

This chain links TRBV5-1 with TRBJ2-5, with 7 nucleotides matching TRBD2. The CDR3 extends over 15 amino acids. Trimming took 4 bases from V and 1 from J; bases not matched to a gene: 7. Looked up from germline, CDR1 is SGHRS and CDR2 is YFSETQ. The CDR3 is CASSPVGGTQETQYF. CDR3 nucleotides: TGCGCCAGCAGCCCGGTCGGGGGGACCCAAGAGACCCAGTACTTC.

The rearrangement uses TRBV28 and TRBJ2-3; 8 positions agree with TRBD2. CDR3 length: 15 residues. Per the germline V gene, CDR1 is MDHEN and CDR2 is SYDVKM. With 4 bases clipped from V and 1 base from J, the junction kept 4 bases outside the gene matches. The CDR3: CASSSGGRGTDTQYF. DNA of the CDR3: TGTGCCAGCAGTTCGGGGGGGCGCGGCACAGATACGCAGTATTTT.